Following are 2 T cell receptor beta chains from one sample sequenced in a study of Ad26.COV2.S vaccination and SARS-CoV-2 variants. Treatment indicated: around 19 received Ad26.COV2.S at low or high dose, single or two shots; a few received placebo; per-sample allocation not given. Repertoires come from day 63 after the first vaccine or placebo injection. Generated by immunoSEQ multiplex PCR, the TCRdb table keeps only in-frame clones and is missing some. Of more than 300,000 clones listed, 85% to 90% are singletons. The specimen comprised peripheral blood, sampled in a trial of Ad26.COV2.S vaccine versus placebo. The receptors stem from a person between 18 and 65 years old who received the Ad26.COV2.S COVID-19 vaccine or a placebo.

V usage is TRBV13 and J usage is TRBJ1-1; D is unclear. V lost 5 bases and J lost 0, with 19 bases in between. Germline values: CDR1 PRHDT, CDR2 FYEKMQ (reference sequence). This CDR3 region has 17 residues. CDR3 amino acids: CASSQSAVWLMNTEAFF. The CDR3 DNA reads as TGTGCCAGCAGCCAGTCGGCGGTGTGGCTCATGAACACTGAAGCTTTCTTT.

A few counts support this clone. The chain recombines TRBV2 with TRBJ1-5; no clear D gene. The V gene's germline CDR1 is SNHLY and CDR2 FYNNEI. The CDR3 is made up of 14 amino acids. Trimming took 3 bases from V and 1 from J, leaving 7 bases between them. CDR3 coding DNA: TGTGCCAGCAGTGAGAGAGGGAGCAATCAGCCCCAGCATTTT. Its translation is CASSERGSNQPQHF.